Presented here are 9 T cell receptor beta chains from one specimen sequenced in a study of blood T cell repertoires in COVID-19. TCRdb's table, derived via immunoSEQ multiplex PCR, lists solely in-frame clones and lacks some. The sample yields approximately 240,000 clones, about 86% seen once. The sample consisted of peripheral blood. The receptors were gathered from a woman in her 30s who had recovered from COVID-19.

V gene TRBV4-1 combines with J gene TRBJ2-1; 15 bases line up with TRBD2. In germline, CDR1 is MGHRA, CDR2 YSYEKL. CDR3 size: 16 residues. With V trimmed by 2 bases and J by 8 bases, 4 bases remained unmatched. The CDR3 loop reads CASSQIGLAGGDEQFF. The CDR3 DNA sequence: TGCGCCAGCAGCCAAATCGGACTAGCGGGAGGGGATGAGCAGTTCTTC.

The genes are TRBV18 and TRBJ2-3; the D is unclear. Germline V lookup: CDR1 KGHSH, CDR2 LQKENI. This CDR3 region has 12 residues. With 8 bases removed from V and 2 bases from J, the gap between germline ends came to 8 bases. The CDR3 protein is CASRTPTDTQYF. CDR3 sequence (DNA): TGTGCCAGCCGCACTCCCACAGATACGCAGTATTTT.

The V call is TRBV28, the J call TRBJ1-1, with TRBD1 identical over 11 bases. The CDR3 is made up of 16 amino acids. Looked up from germline, CDR1 is MDHEN and CDR2 is SYDVKM. The junction had 7 bases not matched to a gene; V was cut back by 3 bases and J by 4 bases. The CDR3 reads CASSFPIGQGATEAFF. The CDR3 DNA is TGTGCCAGCAGTTTTCCAATCGGACAGGGGGCCACTGAAGCTTTCTTT.

The DNA for the CDR3 is TGCGCCAGCAGCACGAGCTCCTACAATGAGCAGTTCTTC. As protein: CASSTSSYNEQFF. V and J are TRBV5-1 and TRBJ2-1; D gene unclear. The germline V gene has CDR1 SGHRS and CDR2 YFSETQ. Trimming pared 4 bases from V and 0 bases from J, leaving 5 bases between. CDR3 length: 13 amino acids.

The rearrangement joins TRBV6-6 to TRBJ2-1; D is uncertain. Per the germline V gene, CDR1 is MNHNY and CDR2 is SVGAGI (reference sequence). This CDR3 spans 14 amino acids. The V end lost 4 bases, the J end lost 8 bases, and 15 bases lay between the germline ends. CDR3: CASSLILLSDEQFF. DNA for the CDR3: TGTGCCAGCAGTTTAATACTCTTGAGCGATGAGCAGTTCTTC.

This chain uses TRBV3-1 (or the pseudogene TRBV3-2) with TRBJ2-1; 12 bases are shared with TRBD1. V dropped 6 bases and J dropped 7; count of bases not matched to a gene: 10. The CDR3 consists of 16 residues. Germline assignment: CDR1 LGHDT and CDR2 YNNKEL (reference sequence). CDR3 sequence: CASSRDRGRALNEQFF. The CDR3 nucleotides read TGTGCCAGCAGTCGGGACAGGGGGCGCGCCCTAAATGAGCAGTTCTTC.

This chain joins TRBV5-1 and TRBJ2-1, with 7 bases matching TRBD2. Per the germline V gene, CDR1 is SGHRS and CDR2 is YFSETQ. CDR3 length: 14 amino acids. After removal of 5 bases from V and 8 bases from J, the junction contained 10 bases not matched to a gene. The CDR3 DNA sequence: TGCGCCAGCAGTCCCGGACTAGGAAAGTATGAGCAGTTCTTC. It encodes CASSPGLGKYEQFF. The full variable domain, its missing parts supplied by reference TRBV5-1 and TRBJ2-1, is KAGVTQTPRYLIKTRGQQVTLSCSPISGHRSVSWYQQTPGQGLQFLFEYFSETQRNKGNFPGRFSGRQFSNSRSEMNVSTLELGDSALYLCASSPGLGKYEQFFGPGTRLTVL.

The V gene is TRBV19, the J gene TRBJ2-1; 7 nucleotides align to TRBD2. V lost 2 bases and J lost 3; bases outside the gene matches: 7. The CDR3 is made up of 16 amino acids. Germline V gives CDR1 LNHDA, CDR2 SQIVND (reference sequence). CDR3 in amino acids: CASSISLAEFYNEQFF. CDR3 coding DNA: TGTGCCAGTAGTATAAGTCTAGCGGAGTTCTACAATGAGCAGTTCTTC.

The chain has TRBV12-3 or TRBV12-4 and TRBJ1-4; no clear D. The CDR3 has 12 amino acids. V was clipped by 6 bases and J by 10 bases, with 12 bases between them. CDR3 sequence: CASSREGGKLFF. Written as DNA, the CDR3 is TGTGCCAGCAGCCGTGAGGGCGGAAAACTGTTTTTT.